A single TCR beta chain is shown here with its context. Its antigen is as yet unknown. Some clones are missing from TCRdb's copy, which holds only in-frame ones; the method was immunoSEQ multiplex PCR. Here the sample spans some 15,000 clones, over 75% being singletons. The source of the sample is a study of T cells in localized non-small cell lung cancer. Points from the study as a whole: Median approximately 61 top-100 tumor clones were shared with paired adjacent lung. Uninvolved adjacent lung showed higher T cell clonality than tumor. Heterogeneity within the tumor remains possible, as just one region underwent sequencing.

The specimen was peripheral blood, collected before any cancer treatment. The TCR was taken from a male donor at least 60 years old with stage I lung adenocarcinoma.

For the CDR3, the DNA is TGTGCCAGCAGCAGCCAGGGACTAGCGGGAGGGTTTGAGCAGTTCTTC. It is translated as CASSSQGLAGGFEQFF. J is TRBJ2-1 and V is TRBV11-3; 16 bases are shared with TRBD2. This CDR3 contains 16 residues. Per the germline V gene, CDR1 is SGHNT and CDR2 is YENEEA. The V and J ends lost 5 bases and 9 bases, in that order; junction bases with no gene match: 7.